One and the same sample provided the 27 T cell receptor beta chains below, sequenced in a study of cytomegalovirus exposure and HLA in healthy donors. A multiplex PCR was run with 60 Vbeta primers and 13 Jbeta primers. The data were produced by immunoSEQ multiplex PCR, yet TCRdb's version contains in-frame clones alone and is incomplete. This sample yields about 190,000 clones, of which around 87% are seen a single time; over 1% belongs to the top ten. Sample: PBMCs. All receptors come from a man aged 30-40 years in good health and CMV-seronegative.

CDR3 nucleotides: TGTGCCAGCAGCTTACACTCAGGGGCGGGTTCACCCCTCCACTTT. Residues: CASSLHSGAGSPLHF. The J gene is TRBJ1-6, the V gene TRBV7-2; tentatively, D is TRBD1 (6 bases). In germline, CDR1 is SGHTA, CDR2 FQGNSA. The CDR3 contains 15 residues. With 2 bases removed from V and 9 bases from J, the gap between germline ends came to 14 bases. The whole variable domain, remainder taken from reference TRBV7-2 and TRBJ1-6, is GAGVSQSPSNKVTEKGKDVELRCDPISGHTALYWYRQSLGQGLEFLIYFQGNSAPDKSGLPSDRFSAERTGGSVSTLTIQRTQQEDSAVYLCASSLHSGAGSPLHFGNGTRLTVT.

The chain combines TRBV9 with TRBJ2-5; D remains ambiguous. Trimming cost V 0 bases and J 0 bases, with 6 bases left between them. Germline V CDR1 and CDR2: SGDLS, YYNGEE. There are 14 residues in the CDR3. The CDR3 here is CASSVDPYQETQYF. The CDR3, as DNA: TGTGCCAGCAGCGTAGATCCCTACCAAGAGACCCAGTACTTC.

The V and J genes are TRBV5-1 and TRBJ2-1; 9 bases line up with TRBD1. The CDR3 has 15 amino acids. The germline gives CDR1 SGHRS, CDR2 YFSETQ. V lost 4 bases and J lost 7; bases outside the gene matches: 9. CDR3 in amino acids: CASSLRQGVRNEQFF. CDR3 coding DNA: TGCGCCAGCAGCCTAAGACAGGGGGTTCGGAATGAGCAGTTCTTC.

This clone appeared a single time. Additional DNA sequences in this sample encode the identical CDR3. This chain joins TRBV5-1 and TRBJ2-3, with 8 bases fitting TRBD1. From germline, CDR1 is SGHRS and CDR2 YFSETQ. This CDR3 comprises 14 residues. V trimming: 4 bases; J trimming: 1 base; junction bases outside the gene matches: 2. The CDR3 nucleotides read TGCGCCAGCAGCCCGGGACAGGGCACAGATACGCAGTATTTT. Amino acids: CASSPGQGTDTQYF.

This chain connects TRBV7-9 to TRBJ2-2, with a tentative D call TRBD2 (6 bases). Per the germline V gene, CDR1 is SEHNR and CDR2 is FQNEAQ (reference sequence). The CDR3 contains 15 residues. The V gene lost 2 bases and the J gene lost 4 bases, with 11 bases spanning the gap. The CDR3 nucleotides are TGTGCCAGCAGCTTAAGGGACTTCTTCACCGGGGAGCTGTTTTTT. The encoded protein is CASSLRDFFTGELFF.

The chain employs TRBV18 and TRBJ2-1, with TRBD1 matching over 8 bases. The V gene's germline CDR1 is KGHSH and CDR2 LQKENI. The J segment lost 3 bases and the V segment lost 4 bases, leaving 8 bases of the junction unmatched. This CDR3 region has 16 residues. CDR3 sequence (DNA): TGTGCCAGCTCACTTCGGACAGGGTCGAACTACAATGAGCAGTTCTTC. Residues: CASSLRTGSNYNEQFF. Full variable domain (rest looked up from reference TRBV18 and TRBJ2-1): NAGVMQNPRHLVRRRGQEARLRCSPMKGHSHVYWYRQLPEEGLKFMVYLQKENIIDESGMPKERFSAEFPKEGPSILRIQQVVRGDSAAYFCASSLRTGSNYNEQFFGPGTRLTVL.

The J gene is TRBJ2-5, the V gene TRBV2; the match to TRBD2 covers 13 bases. Germline lookup yields CDR1 SNHLY and CDR2 FYNNEI. The trim removed 5 bases at V and 0 bases at J, leaving 9 bases unmatched. The CDR3 totals 18 residues. In nucleotides, the CDR3 is TGTGCCAGCAGTCTTGGACTAGCGGGGGAGCAGTACCAAGAGACCCAGTACTTC. Protein product: CASSLGLAGEQYQETQYF.

CDR3 in DNA: TGTGCCAGCAGCTTCGGTATTCCGGGACAGCTATCCAGGACTGAAGCTTTCTTT. Translation gives CASSFGIPGQLSRTEAFF. This chain joins TRBV7-8 and TRBJ1-1; 7 bases fit TRBD1. After removal of 3 bases from V and 5 bases from J, the junction contained 18 bases not matched to a gene. Germline V lookup: CDR1 SGHVS, CDR2 FQNEAQ. The CDR3 loop spans 18 amino acids.

The chain uses TRBV6-4 and TRBJ2-2; D is possibly TRBD1 (5 bases). Germline lookup yields CDR1 MRHNA and CDR2 SNTAGT. V was pared by 3 bases and J by 2 bases, with 10 bases between. The CDR3 has 15 amino acids. As DNA, the CDR3 is TGTGCCAGCAGTGATGAGACAGATAACACCGGGGAGCTGTTTTTT. This sequence encodes CASSDETDNTGELFF.

V and J are TRBV25-1 and TRBJ2-2, with D possibly matching TRBD2 (6 bases). Deletions cut 2 bases from V and 7 bases from J, with 14 bases between. The CDR3 sequence is 15 residues long. Germline CDR1 MGHDK, CDR2 SYGVNS. The CDR3 nucleotides read TGTGCCAGCAGTGAAGTCGGGGGTAGAGGCGGGGAGCTGTTTTTT. This codes for CASSEVGGRGGELFF. Drawing the rest from reference TRBV25-1 and TRBJ2-2, the complete variable domain is EADIYQTPRYLVIGTGKKITLECSQTMGHDKMYWYQQDPGMELHLIHYSYGVNSTEKGDLSSESTVSRIRTEHFPLTLESARPSHTSQYLCASSEVGGRGGELFFGEGSRLTVL.

The chain combines TRBV4-1 with TRBJ2-3; 8 nucleotides align to TRBD2. This CDR3 spans 17 amino acids. In germline, CDR1 is MGHRA, CDR2 YSYEKL. Trimming removed 2 bases from V and 2 bases from J; junction bases left unmatched: 9. CDR3 residues: CASSQTDTSGITDTQYF. In DNA form, the CDR3 reads TGCGCCAGCAGCCAAACTGACACTAGCGGAATCACAGATACGCAGTATTTT.

CDR3 sequence reads: CASTGLANNRIQYF. In nucleotides, the CDR3 is TGTGCCAGTACGGGACTAGCAAATAATAGGATTCAGTACTTC. J is TRBJ2-4 and V is TRBV19; 9 positions agree with TRBD2. Germline-derived CDR1 and CDR2 are LNHDA and SQIVND (reference sequence). After removal of 7 bases from V and 10 bases from J, the junction contained 11 bases not matched to a gene. This CDR3 comprises 14 residues.

In its sample, this clone was seen a few times. The chain recombines TRBV28 with TRBJ2-7; TRBD1 matches at 7 bases. Germline CDR1 is MDHEN and CDR2 is SYDVKM. The CDR3 consists of 15 residues. The junction had 11 bases not matched to a gene; V was cut back by 7 bases and J by 2 bases. The CDR3 nucleotides are TGTGCCAGCAAAGGCATGACGACAGGGACCTACGAGCAGTACTTC. It codes for CASKGMTTGTYEQYF.

In its sample, this clone was seen once. The chain joins TRBV7-8 to TRBJ1-1, with 7 bases fitting TRBD1. With 5 bases clipped from V and 2 bases from J, the junction kept 14 bases outside the gene matches. The germline CDR1 and CDR2 sequences are SGHVS and FQNEAQ. This CDR3 region has 17 residues. CDR3 region: CASSPPTGTETNTEAFF. The CDR3 bases are TGTGCCAGCAGCCCACCAACCGGGACAGAGACTAACACTGAAGCTTTCTTT. The variable domain in full, completed from reference TRBV7-8 and TRBJ1-1, reads GAGVSQSPRYKVAKRGQDVALRCDPISGHVSLFWYQQALGQGPEFLTYFQNEAQLDKSGLPSDRFFAERPEGSVSTLKIQRTQQEDSAVYLCASSPPTGTETNTEAFFGQGTRLTVV.

This rearrangement joins TRBV7-9 to TRBJ1-1; tentatively, D is TRBD1 (6 bases). Germline V gene lookup returns CDR1 SEHNR and CDR2 FQNEAQ (reference sequence). The CDR3 has 14 amino acids. V lost 3 bases to trimming and J lost 5 bases, with 13 bases between them. The CDR3 coding sequence is TGTGCCAGCAGCTTCGGACAGACGAGAACTGAAGCTTTCTTT. It codes for CASSFGQTRTEAFF.

The genes are TRBV7-2 and TRBJ1-6; D unclear. Germline CDR1 and CDR2: SGHTA and FQGNSA. The germline V and J ends were trimmed by 2 bases and 4 bases, with 21 bases remaining between them. The CDR3 covers 19 residues. CDR3: CASSLSTMARRSYNSPLHF. The DNA of the CDR3 is TGTGCCAGCAGCTTATCCACCATGGCAAGGCGGTCATATAATTCACCCCTCCACTTT.

In its sample, this clone was seen a few times. The V call is TRBV5-1, the J call TRBJ1-4, with D possibly TRBD1 on 5 matching bases. The germline CDR1 and CDR2 sequences are SGHRS and YFSETQ. CDR3 size: 12 residues. V was trimmed by 0 bases and J by 8 bases, leaving 5 bases between them. As DNA, the CDR3 is TGCGCCAGCAGCTTGGACAGGGAAAAACTGTTTTTT. Amino acid sequence: CASSLDREKLFF.

This chain connects TRBV19 to TRBJ1-2, with no clear D. Germline-derived CDR1 and CDR2 are LNHDA and SQIVND (reference sequence). This CDR3 is built from 14 residues. The V end was cut by 1 base, the J end by 4 bases, with 10 bases between. The CDR3 here is CASSIVGVSYGYTF. CDR3 bases: TGTGCCAGTAGTATAGTCGGGGTCAGCTATGGCTACACCTTC.

The V call is TRBV7-9, the J call TRBJ2-3, with 7 positions matching TRBD1. The length of the CDR3 is 16 residues. With V trimmed by 4 bases and J by 0 bases, 7 bases remained unmatched. CDR1 is SEHNR and CDR2 is FQNEAQ in the germline V gene (reference sequence). CDR3 sequence (DNA): TGTGCCAGCAGCTCGGGACAGTTTACTAGCACAGATACGCAGTATTTT. It codes for CASSSGQFTSTDTQYF.

The chain combines TRBV7-2 with TRBJ2-7; 13 nucleotides agree with TRBD2. The CDR3 has 17 residues. The germline CDR1 and CDR2 sequences are SGHTA and FQGNSA. J was trimmed by 3 bases and V by 1 base; bases with no gene match: 6. CDR3: CASSLELAGGPLYEQYF. The CDR3 DNA follows: TGTGCCAGCAGCTTAGAACTAGCGGGAGGGCCCCTCTACGAGCAGTACTTC.

V usage is TRBV29-1 and J usage is TRBJ2-2; TRBD2 matches at 9 bases. Germline V gene lookup returns CDR1 SQVTM and CDR2 ANQGSEA. The CDR3 runs 14 residues. Trimming at V came to 6 bases and at J to 5 bases, leaving 7 bases not matched to a gene. The CDR3 loop is CSVRLAETTGELFF. Written as DNA, the CDR3 is TGCAGCGTCCGACTAGCGGAAACGACCGGGGAGCTGTTTTTT.

The V and J genes are TRBV9 and TRBJ2-3, with 8 bases aligning to TRBD2. CDR3 length: 15 residues. Germline trimming cut 4 bases from V and 3 bases from J; bases unmatched to any gene: 7. Germline V gene sequence: CDR1 SGDLS, CDR2 YYNGEE. Written as DNA, the CDR3 is TGTGCCAGCAGCCTTTTAGCGGGATCGACAGATACGCAGTATTTT. This sequence encodes CASSLLAGSTDTQYF.

V gene TRBV30 combines with J gene TRBJ2-7, with a tentative D call TRBD1 (6 bases). V lost 3 bases to trimming and J lost 2 bases, with 14 bases between them. This CDR3 is 14 amino acids long. Germline V gives CDR1 GTSNPN, CDR2 SVGIG (reference sequence). The CDR3 here is CAWRQWDIPYEQYF. The CDR3 coding sequence is TGTGCCTGGAGGCAGTGGGACATCCCCTACGAGCAGTACTTC.

The chain has TRBV2 and TRBJ2-3; 7 positions agree with TRBD1. The V segment lost 4 bases and the J segment 3 bases; nucleotides outside the gene matches: 7. Germline V lookup: CDR1 SNHLY, CDR2 FYNNEI. This CDR3 has 15 amino acids. The DNA of the CDR3 is TGTGCCAGCAGTGGACAGGGTATGCAGACAGATACGCAGTATTTT. It specifies CASSGQGMQTDTQYF.

The CDR3 bases are TGTGCCAGCAGCTCCACACGGACAGATCCCAGCACAGATACGCAGTATTTT. Translation: CASSSTRTDPSTDTQYF. This chain links TRBV7-9 with TRBJ2-3, with TRBD1 as a possible D gene (6 bases). The CDR3 contains 17 residues. V was cut by 4 bases and J by 0 bases, with 17 bases left in between. Per the germline V gene, CDR1 is SEHNR and CDR2 is FQNEAQ (reference sequence).

This clone was seen repeatedly, ten times or more. V is TRBV10-3 and J is TRBJ2-1; no clear D gene. Trimming took 7 bases from V and 9 from J, leaving 13 bases between them. CDR3 size: 12 residues. In germline, CDR1 is ENHRY, CDR2 SYGVKD. This chain's CDR3 is CAIKAVLGEQFF. In nucleotides, the CDR3 is TGTGCCATCAAGGCGGTTTTGGGTGAGCAGTTCTTC.

Concerning this clone itself: Other DNA sequences in this specimen translate into the identical CDR3. The chain couples TRBV28 to TRBJ2-5; TRBD2 matches 7 bases. Germline V CDR1 and CDR2: MDHEN, SYDVKM. The CDR3 totals 15 residues. J gave up 7 bases and V 4 bases, and 12 bases lay outside the gene matches. The CDR3 nucleotides read TGTGCCAGCAGTTACCATCCACGAGGCGGGGGGACCCAGTACTTC. Its translation: CASSYHPRGGGTQYF. Based on the CDR3 plus reference TRBV28 and TRBJ2-5, the full variable domain is DVKVTQSSRYLVKRTGEKVFLECVQDMDHENMFWYRQDPGLGLRLIYFSYDVKMKEKGDIPEGYSVSREKKERFSLILESASTNQTSMYLCASSYHPRGGGTQYFGPGTRLLVL.